A selection of T cell receptor beta chains follows, all from one sample in a study of beta chain features in type 1 diabetes. The protocol was immunoSEQ multiplex PCR, while the TCRdb copy is restricted to in-frame clones and leaves out a portion. The sample lists hundreds of thousands of clones, roughly 13% occurring once. Sequenced material: naive CD4+ T cells from blood. The source of these receptors is a man in his thirties or forties in good health. The CDR3 runs from the conserved cysteine through the conserved F or W. D genes are given only for firm matches. Clone size, where shown, is once, few, many, or a class for clones that have expanded.

v_gene	d_gene	abundance	j_gene	CDR3aa	CDR3nt
TRBV11-3	TRBD2	few	TRBJ2-3	CASSLGLAGNLKSSTDTQYF	TGTGCCAGCAGCCTCGGACTAGCGGGAAACCTTAAATCTAGCACAGATACGCAGTATTTT
TRBV30	-	few	TRBJ2-1	CAWSVRTTYNEQFF	TGTGCCTGGAGTGTACGGACGACCTACAATGAGCAGTTCTTC
TRBV25-1	TRBD1	once	TRBJ2-2	CASSGRQGYTGELFF	TGTGCCAGCAGTGGCCGACAGGGGTACACCGGGGAGCTGTTTTTT
TRBV29-1	-	few	TRBJ2-7	CSVEALQGYEQYF	TGCAGCGTGGAAGCCCTACAGGGCTACGAGCAGTACTTC
TRBV10-3	-	few	TRBJ2-7	CATGDTPSYEQYF	TGTGCCACCGGGGACACCCCCTCCTACGAGCAGTACTTC
TRBV9	-	few	TRBJ2-5	CASSPRARSESETQYF	TGTGCCAGCAGCCCGCGCGCCCGTAGCGAGTCAGAGACCCAGTACTTC
TRBV13	TRBD1	-	TRBJ2-7	CASSRPGQGVPYEQYF	TGTGCCAGCAGCCGACCGGGACAGGGGGTCCCCTACGAGCAGTACTTC
TRBV5-8	TRBD2	-	TRBJ2-5	CASSGPSIVVAGQRETQYF	TGTGCCAGCAGCGGCCCATCAATTGTAGTAGCGGGGCAGAGGGAGACCCAGTACTTC
TRBV18	TRBD1	few	TRBJ1-1	CASSQGANTEAFF	TGTGCCAGCTCACAGGGGGCGAACACTGAAGCTTTCTTT
TRBV7-6	-	few	TRBJ2-7	CASSPRTADHSYEQYF	TGTGCCAGCAGCCCGCGGACAGCGGACCATTCCTACGAGCAGTACTTC
TRBV9	TRBD2	few	TRBJ2-2	CASSYGLAGVTGELFF	TGTGCCAGCAGCTACGGACTAGCGGGGGTCACCGGGGAGCTGTTTTTT
TRBV6-5	-	-	TRBJ2-7	CASSYATGYEQYF	TGTGCCAGCAGTTATGCGACGGGTTACGAGCAGTACTTC
TRBV11-2	-	few	TRBJ2-1	CASSLNLNNEQFF	TGTGCCAGCAGCTTAAACCTTAACAATGAGCAGTTCTTC
TRBV7-8	-	once	TRBJ2-5	CASSSGAGETQYF	TGTGCCAGCAGCTCGGGGGCGGGAGAGACCCAGTACTTC
TRBV27	TRBD1	-	TRBJ2-5	CASSFSGQGAYTQYF	TGTGCCAGCAGTTTTTCGGGACAGGGGGCGTATACCCAGTACTTC
TRBV14	-	-	TRBJ2-5	CASSPYQETQYF	TGTGCCAGCAGCCCGTACCAAGAGACCCAGTACTTC
TRBV4-1	-	few	TRBJ1-3	CASSQVRVQGNTIYF	TGCGCCAGCAGCCAAGTTCGAGTACAGGGAAACACCATATATTTT
TRBV6-5	-	-	TRBJ2-1	CASSRTNSQQFF	TGTGCCAGCAGCCGGACAAACAGTCAGCAGTTCTTC
TRBV6-5	-	once	TRBJ2-1	CASSPQGSRDNEQFF	TGTGCCAGCAGCCCCCAGGGAAGTCGTGACAATGAGCAGTTCTTC
TRBV28	TRBD2	few	TRBJ2-1	CASSLGGRAWNEQFF	TGTGCCAGCAGTTTAGGCGGGAGGGCCTGGAATGAGCAGTTCTTC
TRBV2	-	few	TRBJ2-5	CASSSPGTLQETQYF	TGTGCCAGCAGTTCTCCCGGGACGCTACAAGAGACCCAGTACTTC
TRBV4-3	-	-	TRBJ2-3	CASSEDRSTDTQYF	TGCGCCAGCAGCGAGGACAGAAGCACAGATACGCAGTATTTT
TRBV29-1	-	-	TRBJ1-1	CSVDPGGAFF	TGCAGCGTTGATCCCGGGGGCGCTTTCTTT
TRBV14	-	-	TRBJ1-1	CASSPIRGGLGTEAFF	TGTGCCAGCAGCCCCATTCGTGGGGGTTTGGGCACTGAAGCTTTCTTT
TRBV14	-	-	TRBJ2-7	CASSRQAPYEQYF	TGTGCCAGCAGCCGACAGGCCCCCTACGAGCAGTACTTC
TRBV9	-	-	TRBJ1-3	CASSPEGFGRNTIYF	TGTGCCAGCAGCCCCGAGGGGTTTGGTAGAAACACCATATATTTT
TRBV28	-	-	TRBJ1-4	CASSSGQSNEKLFF	TGTGCCAGCAGTTCTGGACAGTCAAATGAAAAACTGTTTTTT